This T cell receptor (beta chain) was sequenced during a study of cytomegalovirus exposure and HLA in healthy donors. General study points: Reportedly, HLA-A and HLA-B alleles of most subjects were accurately predicted from TCR beta. According to an earlier analysis, most TCR beta V segments yielded productive rearrangements about 90% or about 30% of the time.

Comments on this clone: Its antigen is as yet unknown.

Amplification used 60 Vbeta primers and 13 Jbeta primers. Here immunoSEQ multiplex PCR was the method, and the copy in TCRdb shows in-frame clones only, minus some. This sample's table reports around 70,000 clones. V shed 5 bases and J 6 bases; nucleotides not matched to a gene: 4. CDR1 ENHRY and CDR2 SYGVKD come from the germline V gene. There are 14 residues in the CDR3. The J gene is TRBJ1-6, the V gene TRBV10-3; 7 bases line up with TRBD1. The material sequenced was PBMCs. The sequence was collected from a middle-aged woman in good health and CMV-seropositive. The CDR3 DNA reads as TGTGCCATCAGTTCGGACAGGAGTAATTCACCCCTCCACTTT. It yields the protein CAISSDRSNSPLHF.